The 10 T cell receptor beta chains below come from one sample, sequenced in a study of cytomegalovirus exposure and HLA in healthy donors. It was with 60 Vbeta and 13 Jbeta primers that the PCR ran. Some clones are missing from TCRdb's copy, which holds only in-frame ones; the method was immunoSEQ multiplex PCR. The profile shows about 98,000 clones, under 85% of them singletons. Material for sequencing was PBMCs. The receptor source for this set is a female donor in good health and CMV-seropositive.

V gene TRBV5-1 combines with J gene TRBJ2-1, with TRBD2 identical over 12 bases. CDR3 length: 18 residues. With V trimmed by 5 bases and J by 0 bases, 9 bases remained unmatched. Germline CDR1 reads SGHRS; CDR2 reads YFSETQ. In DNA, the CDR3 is TGCGCCAGCAGATTTTCCCAGACTAGCGGGGGCTCCTACAATGAGCAGTTCTTC. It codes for CASRFSQTSGGSYNEQFF.

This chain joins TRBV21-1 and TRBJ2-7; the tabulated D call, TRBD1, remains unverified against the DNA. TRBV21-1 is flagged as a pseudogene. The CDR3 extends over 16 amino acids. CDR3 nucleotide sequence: TGTGCCAGCAGCAAAGAAGGCAGGGGCACCTCCTACGAGCAGTACTTC. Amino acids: CASSKEGRGTSYEQYF.

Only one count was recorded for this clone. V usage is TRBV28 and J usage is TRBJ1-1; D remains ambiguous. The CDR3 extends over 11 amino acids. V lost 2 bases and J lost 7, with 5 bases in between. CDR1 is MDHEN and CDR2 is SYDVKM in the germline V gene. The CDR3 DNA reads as TGTGCCAGCAGTTTAACTGTTGAAGCTTTCTTT. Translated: CASSLTVEAFF. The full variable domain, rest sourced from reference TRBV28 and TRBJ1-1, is DVKVTQSSRYLVKRTGEKVFLECVQDMDHENMFWYRQDPGLGLRLIYFSYDVKMKEKGDIPEGYSVSREKKERFSLILESASTNQTSMYLCASSLTVEAFFGQGTRLTVV.

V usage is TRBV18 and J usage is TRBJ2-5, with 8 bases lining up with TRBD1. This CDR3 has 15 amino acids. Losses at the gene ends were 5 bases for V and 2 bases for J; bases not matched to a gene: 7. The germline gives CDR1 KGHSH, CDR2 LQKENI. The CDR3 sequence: CASSSTRTGQETQYF. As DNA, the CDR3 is TGTGCCAGCTCATCCACTCGGACAGGGCAAGAGACCCAGTACTTC. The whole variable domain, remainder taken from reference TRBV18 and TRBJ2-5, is NAGVMQNPRHLVRRRGQEARLRCSPMKGHSHVYWYRQLPEEGLKFMVYLQKENIIDESGMPKERFSAEFPKEGPSILRIQQVVRGDSAAYFCASSSTRTGQETQYFGPGTRLLVL.

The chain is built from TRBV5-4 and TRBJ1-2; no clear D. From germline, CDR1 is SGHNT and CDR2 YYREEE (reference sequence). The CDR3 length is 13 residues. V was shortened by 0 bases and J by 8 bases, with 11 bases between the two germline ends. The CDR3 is CASSLDTVSGYTF. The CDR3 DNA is TGTGCCAGCAGCTTGGACACAGTCAGCGGCTACACCTTC.

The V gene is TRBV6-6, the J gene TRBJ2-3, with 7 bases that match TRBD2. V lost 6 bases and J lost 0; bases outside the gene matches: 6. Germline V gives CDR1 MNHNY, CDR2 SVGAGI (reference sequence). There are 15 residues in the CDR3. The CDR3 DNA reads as TGTGCCAGCAGATACACTAGCGCCAGCACAGATACGCAGTATTTT. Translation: CASRYTSASTDTQYF.

The CDR3 protein is CASSGGTPYNEQFF. The CDR3 DNA sequence: TGTGCCAGCTCCGGTGGGACTCCATACAATGAGCAGTTCTTC. This chain connects TRBV5-6 to TRBJ2-1; D might be TRBD2 (6 bases). Germline assignment: CDR1 SGHDT and CDR2 YYEEEE. The CDR3 extends over 14 amino acids. V lost 7 bases to trimming and J lost 4 bases, with 15 bases between them.

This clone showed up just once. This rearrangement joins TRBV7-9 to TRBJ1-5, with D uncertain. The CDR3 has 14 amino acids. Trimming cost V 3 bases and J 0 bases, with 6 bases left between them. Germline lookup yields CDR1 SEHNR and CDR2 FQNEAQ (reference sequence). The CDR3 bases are TGTGCCAGCAGCTTTGGCTCTAGCAATCAGCCCCAGCATTTT. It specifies CASSFGSSNQPQHF.

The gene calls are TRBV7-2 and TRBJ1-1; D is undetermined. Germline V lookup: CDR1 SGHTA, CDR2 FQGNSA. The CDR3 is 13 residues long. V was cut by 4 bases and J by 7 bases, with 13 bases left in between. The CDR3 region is CASSSTHAVEAFF. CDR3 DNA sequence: TGTGCCAGCAGCTCAACCCATGCGGTTGAAGCTTTCTTT.

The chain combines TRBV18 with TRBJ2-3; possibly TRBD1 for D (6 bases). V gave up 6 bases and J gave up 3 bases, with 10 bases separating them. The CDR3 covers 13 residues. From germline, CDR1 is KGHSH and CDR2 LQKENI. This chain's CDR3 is CASSGAHTDTQYF. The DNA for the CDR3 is TGTGCCAGCTCGGGGGCCCATACAGATACGCAGTATTTT.